This TCR beta chain was documented in a study of blood T cell dynamics during melanoma immunotherapy. Background on the study: Metastatic melanoma patients received first-line pembrolizumab or nivolumab plus ipilimumab. Study findings and constraints: Whether repertoire-driving clones were melanoma-specific could not be determined.

Time point: pre-treatment baseline. CDR1 SNHLY and CDR2 FYNNEI come from the germline V gene. V lost 6 bases to trimming and J lost 2 bases; unmatched junction nucleotides: 4. This CDR3 spans 14 amino acids. Details on this clone: Its antigen remains unidentified.

Data came from immunoSEQ multiplex PCR; TCRdb stores just in-frame clones and leaves some out. The data contain 6,200 or so clones, approximately 88% of them singletons. The chain has TRBV2 and TRBJ2-5; 9 bases line up with TRBD1. The specimen comprised blood, sampled from a patient treated with checkpoint blockade. This TCR came from a human donor with melanoma. Some clones in this sample may be carry-over from other donors' samples. The CDR3 protein is CASSGQGIQETQYF. As DNA, the CDR3 is TGTGCCAGCAGCGGACAGGGGATTCAAGAGACCCAGTACTTC.